Listed below are T cell receptor beta chains from one sample, sequenced in a study of T cells after yellow fever vaccination. TCRdb reprocessed the 5' RACE reads via MiXCR and lists one record per CDR3 protein. The sample includes roughly 70,000 distinct CDR3 sequences, almost 8% of them seen just once. Sequencing was performed on CD8+ T cells sorted from PBMCs, taken on the day of the yellow fever booster vaccination. The receptor source for this set is a man aged 25-45 years who received the YFV17D yellow fever vaccine. The CDR3 runs from the conserved cysteine through the conserved F or W. A D gene is named only where the DNA matches it firmly. Clone size is shown for a subset of rows, as once, few, many or a class of expanded clone.

TRBJ2-5	TRBD1	few	TRBV27	CASSRDREETQYF	TGTGCCAGCAGTCGGGACAGGGAAGAGACCCAGTACTTC
TRBJ1-4	TRBD1	many	TRBV4-3	CASSQVYRGEEKLFF	TGCGCCAGCAGCCAGGTATACAGGGGAGAGGAAAAACTGTTTTTT
TRBJ1-2	NA	NA	TRBV4-2	CASSQVSSGYTF	TGTGCCAGCAGCCAAGTCAGTTCTGGCTACACCTTC
TRBJ2-3	NA	few	TRBV4-3	CASSQEGAGTDTQYF	TGCGCCAGCAGCCAGGAAGGGGCAGGCACAGATACGCAGTATTTT
TRBJ2-2	NA	NA	TRBV4-3	CASSQEVLVSRGRELFF	TGCGCCAGCAGCCAAGAGGTTTTAGTTTCGAGGGGAAGGGAGCTGTTTTTT
TRBJ2-7	NA	many	TRBV6-5	CASSYMYEQYF	TGTGCCAGCAGTTATATGTACGAGCAGTACTTC
TRBJ2-2	NA	few	TRBV4-2	CASRYTTGELFF	TGTGCCAGCAGATACACCACCGGGGAGCTGTTTTTT
TRBJ2-1	NA	NA	TRBV18	CASSPAYLDEQFF	TGTGCCAGCTCACCAGCTTATCTGGACGAGCAGTTCTTC
TRBJ2-2	NA	many	TRBV6-5	CASRPGTHTGELFF	TGTGCCAGCAGACCCGGGACTCACACCGGGGAGCTGTTTTTT
TRBJ2-1	TRBD1	NA	TRBV9	CASSPGGQGAIFEQFF	TGTGCCAGCAGCCCCGGGGGACAGGGGGCAATTTTTGAGCAGTTCTTC
TRBJ2-1	NA	NA	TRBV15	CATSGAGLGSYNEQFF	TGTGCCACCAGCGGAGCGGGCCTCGGCTCCTACAATGAGCAGTTCTTC
TRBJ2-7	NA	few	TRBV4-3	CASSQVLARTYEQYF	TGCGCCAGCAGCCAAGTACTAGCACGAACCTACGAGCAGTACTTC
TRBJ2-1	NA	NA	TRBV5-6	CASSHAGEQFF	TGTGCCAGCAGCCACGCGGGTGAGCAGTTCTTC
TRBJ2-2	NA	NA	TRBV19	CAAREGGAGELFF	TGTGCCGCCAGGGAGGGGGGCGCCGGGGAGCTGTTTTTT
TRBJ1-1	NA	many	TRBV5-1	CASSSGRDWEAFF	TGCGCCAGCAGCTCGGGACGGGACTGGGAAGCTTTCTTT
TRBJ2-5	NA	few	TRBV5-5	CASSLGRGLQETQYF	TGTGCCAGCAGCTTGGGCAGGGGCCTCCAAGAGACCCAGTACTTC
TRBJ2-1	NA	many	TRBV19	CASSQGLWNEQFF	TGTGCCAGTAGCCAGGGTCTGTGGAATGAGCAGTTCTTC
TRBJ2-7	TRBD1	few	TRBV27	CASSSGTGMGEQYF	TGTGCCAGCAGTTCCGGGACAGGGATGGGCGAGCAGTACTTC
TRBJ2-1	TRBD2	NA	TRBV6-1	CASCVTSGMGRDEQFF	TGTGCCAGTTGTGTGACTAGCGGGATGGGACGCGATGAGCAGTTCTTC
TRBJ1-5	NA	many	TRBV4-3	CASSQVYGAGNQPQHF	TGCGCCAGCAGCCAAGTCTATGGAGCTGGCAATCAGCCCCAGCATTTT
TRBJ2-1	TRBD2	NA	TRBV7-9	CASRRAGPYNEQFF	TGTGCCAGCAGGAGAGCGGGACCCTACAATGAGCAGTTCTTC
TRBJ1-5	NA	few	TRBV12-3/TRBV12-4	CASSFKGRKEPQHF	TGTGCCAGCAGTTTTAAGGGGCGCAAGGAGCCCCAGCATTTT
TRBJ2-7	TRBD1	NA	TRBV20-1	CSATRRQGANVYEQYF	TGCAGTGCAACGCGTCGTCAGGGGGCTAATGTCTACGAGCAGTACTTC
TRBJ1-3	TRBD1	few	TRBV5-1	CASSLGQGADTIYF	TGCGCCAGCAGCTTAGGACAGGGCGCGGACACCATATATTTT
TRBJ2-7	TRBD1	NA	TRBV20-1	CSAPGTGTDEQYF	TGCAGTGCTCCCGGGACAGGGACCGACGAGCAGTACTTC
TRBJ1-5	NA	few	TRBV9	CASSEDGGGSQPQHF	TGTGCCAGCAGCGAAGATGGGGGTGGGAGCCAGCCCCAGCATTTT
TRBJ2-7	NA	few	TRBV10-3	CAISQSGNPYEQYF	TGTGCCATCAGTCAGTCGGGGAATCCCTACGAGCAGTACTTC
TRBJ1-4	TRBD1	NA	TRBV6-1	CASSELGQGINEKLFF	TGTGCCAGCAGTGAACTCGGACAGGGTATAAATGAAAAACTGTTTTTT
TRBJ2-1	NA	NA	TRBV19	CASSIDHVYNEQFF	TGTGCCAGTAGTATAGACCATGTCTACAATGAGCAGTTCTTC
TRBJ2-3	NA	many	TRBV4-2	CASSPPGSDYTDTQYF	TGTGCCAGCAGCCCCCCGGGGAGCGACTACACAGATACGCAGTATTTT
TRBJ2-1	NA	many	TRBV7-9	CASSAAGQGIYNEQFF	TGTGCCAGCAGCGCCGCGGGGCAGGGTATTTACAATGAGCAGTTCTTC
TRBJ1-1	NA	few	TRBV29-1	CSVAGFEAFF	TGCAGCGTCGCGGGATTCGAAGCTTTCTTT
TRBJ2-1	TRBD2	NA	TRBV4-1	CASSPGLAGVGNNEQFF	TGCGCCAGCAGCCCGGGACTAGCGGGAGTCGGCAACAATGAGCAGTTCTTC
TRBJ1-1	NA	NA	TRBV7-6	CASSPIGANTEAFF	TGTGCCAGCAGCCCTATCGGGGCGAACACTGAAGCTTTCTTT
TRBJ2-1	NA	few	TRBV12-3/TRBV12-4	CASRGSYNEQFF	TGTGCCAGCAGGGGGTCCTACAATGAGCAGTTCTTC
TRBJ2-1	TRBD2	many	TRBV10-3	CAISSGREEKNNEQFF	TGTGCCATCAGCAGTGGGCGGGAGGAAAAAAACAATGAGCAGTTCTTC
TRBJ1-3	NA	few	TRBV4-3	CASSETARGNTIYF	TGCGCCAGCAGCGAAACGGCCCGGGGAAACACCATATATTTT
TRBJ2-7	NA	many	TRBV6-1	CASSEPGLPTQYF	TGTGCCAGCAGTGAACCGGGACTCCCAACCCAGTACTTC
TRBJ2-2	NA	many	TRBV29-1	CSVTDVVGELFF	TGCAGCGTGACGGACGTGGTCGGGGAGCTGTTTTTT
TRBJ1-1	NA	few	TRBV27	CASGRTSTNTEAFF	TGTGCCAGCGGGAGAACCTCGACTAACACTGAAGCTTTCTTT
TRBJ2-7	TRBD2	many	TRBV20-1	CSAGTSGVYEQYF	TGCAGTGCCGGGACTAGCGGGGTTTACGAGCAGTACTTC
TRBJ2-1	NA	NA	TRBV27	CASRTYHEQFF	TGTGCCAGCAGAACCTACCATGAGCAGTTCTTC
TRBJ2-7	NA	NA	TRBV27	CASSPQGWAGEQYF	TGTGCCAGCAGTCCTCAGGGATGGGCGGGGGAGCAGTACTTC
TRBJ2-3	NA	NA	TRBV7-2	CASSQLIVLSTDTQYF	TGTGCCAGCAGCCAGCTTATTGTCCTTAGCACAGATACGCAGTATTTT
TRBJ2-7	TRBD2	many	TRBV3-1	CASSPGLAGGFLNEQYF	TGTGCCAGCAGCCCAGGACTAGCGGGAGGATTTTTGAACGAGCAGTACTTC
TRBJ2-4	NA	NA	TRBV19	CASSIWQAGGQYF	TGTGCCAGTAGTATCTGGCAGGCCGGTGGTCAGTACTTC
TRBJ2-2	TRBD1	NA	TRBV20-1	CSARDSWTGTNTGELFF	TGCAGTGCTAGAGACTCTTGGACAGGGACGAACACCGGGGAGCTGTTTTTT
TRBJ2-7	TRBD2	many	TRBV5-5	CASSLLPTSGTYEQYF	TGTGCCAGCAGCTTACTTCCGACTAGCGGGACCTACGAGCAGTACTTC
TRBJ1-1	NA	NA	TRBV11-2	CASSLAATGLTEAFF	TGTGCCAGCAGCTTAGCCGCAACAGGGTTGACTGAAGCTTTCTTT
TRBJ2-7	TRBD1	medium-sized	TRBV28	CASKRTGTYEQYF	TGTGCCAGCAAAAGGACAGGAACCTACGAGCAGTACTTC
TRBJ2-1	NA	many	TRBV20-1	CSARVPRGGDSYNEQFF	TGCAGTGCTAGAGTACCCCGAGGGGGAGACTCCTACAATGAGCAGTTCTTC
TRBJ2-2	NA	many	TRBV29-1	CSVGWSRELFF	TGCAGCGTTGGATGGAGCCGGGAGCTGTTTTTT
TRBJ2-1	TRBD2	many	TRBV7-3	CASSLILAGYNEQFF	TGTGCCAGCAGCTTAATATTAGCGGGTTACAATGAGCAGTTCTTC
TRBJ2-7	NA	few	TRBV7-2	CASSPSGATLWEQYF	TGTGCCAGCAGTCCTAGTGGAGCGACCCTCTGGGAGCAGTACTTC
TRBJ2-5	TRBD1	few	TRBV27	CASSSPGQGGETQYF	TGTGCCAGCAGTTCTCCCGGACAGGGTGGGGAGACCCAGTACTTC
TRBJ2-3	NA	NA	TRBV19	CASSIRLIDTQYF	TGTGCCAGTAGTATCCGGCTGATAGATACGCAGTATTTT